This paragraph covers one TCR beta chain sequence. Treatment specified: randomized to nivolumab then ipilimumab (arm A) or the reverse (arm B). No patient had prior DNA-damaging chemotherapy. Live CD3+CD8+ CD19− CD56− cells were sorted from PBMCs. Measured with immunoSEQ multiplex PCR; TCRdb has only the in-frame clones, and not every one. Of 21,000 or so clones listed, approximately 81% are singletons. There are 15 residues in the CDR3. Germline CDR1 and CDR2: SEHNR and FQNEAQ (reference sequence). The germline V and J ends were trimmed by 5 bases and 0 bases, with 11 bases remaining between them. This sample was included in a study of sequential checkpoint blockade in melanoma. About the study: Each arm's sequence ended with maintenance nivolumab.

Sequencing was performed on CD8+ T cells sorted from blood (inferred from file names), taken from a patient given nivolumab and ipilimumab in sequence. This TCR derives from a human donor with melanoma. The chain employs TRBV7-9 and TRBJ1-3; D gene uncertain. CDR3 bases: TGTGCCAGCAGCCCCCCCGGGGTCTCTGGAAACACCATATATTTT. It yields the protein CASSPPGVSGNTIYF. Based on the CDR3 plus reference TRBV7-9 and TRBJ1-3, the full variable domain is DTGVSQNPRHKITKRGQNVTFRCDPISEHNRLYWYRQTLGQGPEFLTYFQNEAQLEKSRLLSDRFSAERPKGSFSTLEIQRTEQGDSAMYLCASSPPGVSGNTIYFGEGSWLTVV.